The 19 T cell receptor beta chains below all came from one sample that was sequenced in a study of blood T cell repertoires in COVID-19. Assay: immunoSEQ multiplex PCR; the TCRdb copy retains only in-frame clones and omits some. This sample carries roughly 71,000 clones, approximately 84% of them seen once, and the ten largest clones take 7.5% to 9%. The sample taken for sequencing was peripheral blood. These receptors came from a man aged 50 or older with active COVID-19.

The V gene is TRBV5-1, the J gene TRBJ2-7; D may be TRBD1 (6 bases). Per germline, CDR1 SGHRS and CDR2 YFSETQ. V lost 4 bases and J lost 0, with 14 bases in between. This CDR3 comprises 15 residues. CDR3 region: CASSPRGTSSYEQYF. The CDR3 DNA sequence: TGCGCCAGCAGCCCGAGGGGGACATCCTCCTACGAGCAGTACTTC.

This chain joins TRBV5-5 and TRBJ1-1; D uncertain. This CDR3 comprises 14 residues. Trimming shortened V by 5 bases and J by 11 bases, and 22 bases separated the two germline ends. CDR1 and CDR2 from the germline V gene are SGHKS and YYEKEE (reference sequence). CDR3 protein: CASSRGSPGEEAFF. In nucleotides, the CDR3 is TGTGCCAGCAGTCGGGGTTCTCCGGGTGAGGAGGCTTTCTTT.

The chain recombines TRBV14 with TRBJ1-1, with TRBD1 as a possible D gene (5 bases). The V end was cut by 5 bases, the J end by 5 bases, with 9 bases between. Germline CDR1 and CDR2: SGHDN and FVKESK. This CDR3 comprises 12 residues. In DNA form, the CDR3 reads TGTGCCAGCAGCTCGGGGGGAACTGAAGCTTTCTTT. Protein sequence: CASSSGGTEAFF.

The rearrangement links TRBV3-1 (or the pseudogene TRBV3-2) to TRBJ2-7; perhaps TRBD2 as D (7 bases). The CDR3 has 14 residues. The ends were cut back, 10 bases at V and 6 bases at J, with 22 bases in the middle. Germline values: CDR1 LGHDT, CDR2 YNNKEL (reference sequence). This CDR3 reads CATGGFGEGGEQYF. The CDR3 region has the DNA TGTGCCACCGGCGGGTTTGGGGAGGGGGGCGAGCAGTACTTC.

Worth noting for this clone: The same CDR3 also results from other DNA sequences found in this sample. The chain uses TRBV3-1 (or the pseudogene TRBV3-2) and TRBJ2-2; D not certain. Trimming removed 1 base at V and 4 bases at J, with 4 bases between. This CDR3 region has 13 residues. CDR1 and CDR2 (germline): LGHDT, YNNKEL (reference sequence). CDR3 nucleotides: TGTGCCAGCAGCCAAGGAGGCACCGGGGAGCTGTTTTTT. Its translation is CASSQGGTGELFF.

V usage is TRBV6-2 or TRBV6-3 and J usage is TRBJ1-2; tentatively, D is TRBD1 (5 bases). V was cut by 4 bases and J by 3 bases, with 12 bases left in between. The CDR3 is made up of 14 amino acids. Germline assignment: CDR1 MNHEY and CDR2 SVGEGT. This chain's CDR3 is CASSFDSAYYGYTF. Written as DNA, the CDR3 is TGTGCCAGCAGTTTCGACAGTGCCTACTATGGCTACACCTTC.

This clone was detected only once. The V call is TRBV30, the J call TRBJ1-5, with unresolved D. CDR3 size: 13 residues. Germline CDR1 GTSNPN, CDR2 SVGIG (reference sequence). V was trimmed by 5 bases and J by 1 base, leaving 9 bases between them. CDR3 protein: CAWRPGSNQPQHF. CDR3 nucleotides: TGTGCCTGGCGCCCAGGCAGCAATCAGCCCCAGCATTTT.

This chain links TRBV5-1 with TRBJ1-2; 9 positions agree with TRBD1. The CDR3 totals 14 residues. Germline CDR1 SGHRS, CDR2 YFSETQ. The J segment lost 4 bases and the V segment lost 6 bases, leaving 7 bases of the junction unmatched. The CDR3 loop is CASTRTGAAYGYTF. DNA for the CDR3: TGCGCCAGCACCCGGACAGGGGCGGCCTATGGCTACACCTTC.

J is TRBJ1-4 and V is TRBV21-1; TRBD1 reflects the table's D call only, with no check against the DNA. TRBV21-1 is classified as a pseudogene. This CDR3 is built from 15 residues. Here the CDR3 DNA reads TGTGCCAGCAGGGGGCCTCCTGGTACTAATGAAAAACTGTTTTTT. Its translation: CASRGPPGTNEKLFF.

The chain joins TRBV4-1 to TRBJ2-7; TRBD1 is a possible D gene (6 bases). From germline, CDR1 is MGHRA and CDR2 YSYEKL. The CDR3 has 15 residues. V lost 4 bases and J lost 3, with 16 bases in between. This chain's CDR3 is CASSPGMGADYEQYF. The CDR3, as DNA: TGCGCCAGCAGCCCAGGCATGGGGGCAGACTACGAGCAGTACTTC.

This clone was detected only once. V gene TRBV19 combines with J gene TRBJ2-2; 7 bases map to TRBD1. The trim removed 4 bases at V and 2 bases at J, leaving 10 bases unmatched. Germline V gives CDR1 LNHDA, CDR2 SQIVND (reference sequence). The length of the CDR3 is 17 residues. The CDR3 region has the DNA TGTGCCAGTAGTAAACATCGGACAGGTAGCAACACCGGGGAGCTGTTTTTT. It is translated as CASSKHRTGSNTGELFF.

The chain is built from TRBV5-6 and TRBJ2-7; D call uncertain. The CDR3 is 13 residues long. The germline gives CDR1 SGHDT, CDR2 YYEEEE. The V end lost 1 base, the J end lost 4 bases, and 9 bases lay between the germline ends. CDR3 sequence: CASSLRVVYEQYF. CDR3 nucleotide sequence: TGTGCCAGCAGCTTGCGAGTAGTATACGAGCAGTACTTC.

The chain has TRBV18 and TRBJ1-3; D remains unclear. The CDR3 length is 18 residues. Germline V lookup: CDR1 KGHSH, CDR2 LQKENI. Trimming cost V 1 base and J 1 base, with 17 bases left between them. CDR3 DNA sequence: TGTGCCAGCTCACCACGTTTTGTAGATCAGCGGTCTGGAAACACCATATATTTT. Its protein is CASSPRFVDQRSGNTIYF.

V gene TRBV2 combines with J gene TRBJ2-1; D unclear. The germline V gene encodes CDR1 SNHLY and CDR2 FYNNEI. V was pared by 5 bases and J by 5 bases, with 10 bases between. This CDR3 has 13 residues. In DNA form, the CDR3 reads TGTGCCAGCAGTCCCTCCCTAGACAATGAGCAGTTCTTC. Translated, it gives CASSPSLDNEQFF.

This chain joins TRBV5-1 and TRBJ1-4; TRBD1 matches at 10 bases. J was trimmed by 3 bases and V by 4 bases; bases with no gene match: 3. Germline V gene data show CDR1 as SGHRS and CDR2 as YFSETQ. This CDR3 is built from 15 residues. CDR3 DNA sequence: TGCGCCAGCAGCCCGGGGACAGGGGCTAATGAAAAACTGTTTTTT. Amino acid sequence: CASSPGTGANEKLFF.

This clone showed up just a few times. The V gene is TRBV15, the J gene TRBJ1-5; tentative D call: TRBD1 (6 bases). CDR3 length: 13 residues. Trimming pared 4 bases from V and 11 bases from J, leaving 15 bases between. Germline values: CDR1 LNHNV, CDR2 YYDKDF (reference sequence). CDR3 residues: CATSNRVEKSQHF. CDR3 coding DNA: TGTGCCACCAGCAACAGGGTGGAAAAGTCCCAGCATTTT. Full variable domain (missing parts from reference TRBV15 and TRBJ1-5): DAMVIQNPRYQVTQFGKPVTLSCSQTLNHNVMYWYQQKSSQAPKLLFHYYDKDFNNEADTPDNFQSRRPNTSFCFLDIRSPGLGDTAMYLCATSNRVEKSQHFGDGTRLSIL.

V and J are TRBV5-1 and TRBJ2-1; 9 positions match TRBD2. J lost 5 bases, V lost 5 bases, and 8 bases had no gene match. The CDR3 is 15 residues long. Germline V gives CDR1 SGHRS, CDR2 YFSETQ. CDR3 sequence reads: CASRVIAGADNEQFF. The DNA of the CDR3 is TGCGCCAGCAGAGTTATAGCGGGAGCGGACAATGAGCAGTTCTTC.

The chain combines TRBV5-1 with TRBJ2-1, with D possibly TRBD2 on 6 matching bases. There are 14 residues in the CDR3. CDR1 is SGHRS and CDR2 is YFSETQ in the germline V gene. V was cut by 4 bases and J by 5 bases, with 13 bases left in between. CDR3: CASSPRTTNNEQFF. The CDR3 bases are TGCGCCAGCAGCCCTCGGACTACTAACAATGAGCAGTTCTTC.

The chain recombines TRBV7-6 with TRBJ2-6; D uncertain. V lost 3 bases to trimming and J lost 0 bases, with 15 bases between them. CDR3 length: 18 residues. CDR1 and CDR2 from the germline V gene are SGHVS and FNYEAQ. The CDR3 DNA reads as TGTGCCAGCAGCTTGGATACAGTCTCCTACTCTGGGGCCAACGTCCTGACTTTC. This codes for CASSLDTVSYSGANVLTF. The complete variable domain, with remaining parts taken from reference TRBV7-6 and TRBJ2-6, reads GAGVSQSPRYKVTKRGQDVALRCDPISGHVSLYWYRQALGQGPEFLTYFNYEAQQDKSGLPNDRFSAERPEGSISTLTIQRTEQRDSAMYRCASSLDTVSYSGANVLTFGAGSRLTVL.